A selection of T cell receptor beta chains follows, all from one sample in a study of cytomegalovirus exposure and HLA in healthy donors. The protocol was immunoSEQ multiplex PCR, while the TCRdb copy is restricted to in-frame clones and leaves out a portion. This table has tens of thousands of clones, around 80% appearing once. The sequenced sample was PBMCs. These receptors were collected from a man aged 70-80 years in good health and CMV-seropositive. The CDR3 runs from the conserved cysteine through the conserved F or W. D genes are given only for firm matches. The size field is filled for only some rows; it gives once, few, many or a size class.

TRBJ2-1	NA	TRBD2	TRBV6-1	CASMKRGAYNEQFF	TGTGCCAGCATGAAGCGGGGGGCATACAATGAGCAGTTCTTC
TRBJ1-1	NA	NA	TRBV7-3	CASSPGLGGTEAFF	TGTGCCAGCAGCCCGGGACTGGGAGGCACTGAAGCTTTCTTT
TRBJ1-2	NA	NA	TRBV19	CASSLNPREGYTF	TGTGCCAGTAGTTTAAACCCCCGGGAAGGCTACACCTTC
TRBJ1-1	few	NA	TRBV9	CASSPYFDTEAFF	TGTGCCAGCAGCCCCTATTTCGACACTGAAGCTTTCTTT
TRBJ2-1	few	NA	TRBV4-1	CASSQGVAVNEQFF	TGCGCCAGCAGCCAAGGGGTAGCGGTCAATGAGCAGTTCTTC
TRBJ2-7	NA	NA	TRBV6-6	CASSYPGSSYEQYF	TGTGCCAGCAGTTATCCGGGTTCATCCTACGAGCAGTACTTC
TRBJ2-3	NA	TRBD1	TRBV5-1	CASSLVGQGVADTQYF	TGCGCCAGCAGCTTGGTGGGACAGGGGGTAGCAGATACGCAGTATTTT
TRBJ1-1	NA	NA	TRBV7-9	CASSLTGTANTEAFF	TGTGCCAGCAGCTTGACAGGTACGGCGAACACTGAAGCTTTCTTT
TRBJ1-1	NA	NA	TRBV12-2	CASRLALGTIWWTEAFF	TGTGCAAGTCGCTTAGCGCTCGGGACAATTTGGTGGACTGAAGCTTTCTTT
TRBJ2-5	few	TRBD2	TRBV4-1	CASSHPGLAGGPGQETQYF	TGCGCCAGCAGCCACCCGGGACTAGCGGGGGGGCCGGGCCAAGAGACCCAGTACTTC
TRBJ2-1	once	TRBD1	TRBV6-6	CASSGTGVTYNEQFF	TGTGCCAGCTCTGGGACAGGGGTTACCTACAATGAGCAGTTCTTC
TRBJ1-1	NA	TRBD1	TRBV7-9	CASSPQGRHTEAFF	TGTGCCAGCAGCCCACAGGGGCGGCACACTGAAGCTTTCTTT
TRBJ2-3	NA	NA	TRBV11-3	CASTQGSGRTDTQYF	TGTGCCAGCACACAGGGGAGCGGGAGAACAGATACGCAGTATTTT
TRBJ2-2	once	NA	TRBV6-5	CASSYQNTGELFF	TGTGCCAGCAGTTACCAGAACACCGGGGAGCTGTTTTTT
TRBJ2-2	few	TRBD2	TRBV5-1	CASSSAGGSGSTGELFF	TGCGCCAGCAGCTCCGCCGGGGGTAGCGGGAGTACCGGGGAGCTGTTTTTT
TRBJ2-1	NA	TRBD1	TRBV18	CASSPGQGSYNEQFF	TGTGCCAGCTCACCAGGACAGGGCTCCTACAATGAGCAGTTCTTC
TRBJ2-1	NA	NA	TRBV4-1	CASSQEDRTDNEQFF	TGCGCCAGCAGCCAAGAGGATCGCACAGACAATGAGCAGTTCTTC
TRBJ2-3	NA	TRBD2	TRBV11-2	CASSLLTSGTDMQYF	TGTGCCAGCAGCCTACTGACTAGCGGCACAGATATGCAGTATTTT
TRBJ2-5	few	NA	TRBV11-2	CASSDRLTAQYF	TGTGCCAGCAGCGACAGACTTACAGCCCAGTACTTC
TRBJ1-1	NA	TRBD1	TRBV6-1	CASKPARQGRAEAFF	TGTGCCAGCAAGCCGGCCCGACAGGGGAGGGCTGAAGCTTTCTTT
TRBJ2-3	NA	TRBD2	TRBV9	CASSVLAGGGDTQYF	TGTGCCAGCAGCGTTCTAGCGGGGGGGGGAGATACGCAGTATTTT
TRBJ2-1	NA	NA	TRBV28	CASSPGEAGSNEQFF	TGTGCCAGCAGTCCCGGGGAGGCGGGATCAAATGAGCAGTTCTTC
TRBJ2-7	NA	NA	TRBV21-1	CASSRTSGAISYEQYF	TGTGCCAGCAGCAGGACTAGCGGGGCGATCTCCTACGAGCAGTACTTC
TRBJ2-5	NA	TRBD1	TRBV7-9	CASSLSLGRGLRRETQYF	TGTGCCAGCAGCCTTTCCCTAGGCAGGGGGTTACGGCGAGAGACCCAGTACTTC
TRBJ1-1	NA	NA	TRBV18	CASSPLAGADTEAFF	TGTGCCAGCTCACCATTGGCAGGGGCAGACACTGAAGCTTTCTTT
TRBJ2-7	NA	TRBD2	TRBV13	CASSLPSGRASSEQYF	TGTGCCAGCAGCTTACCTAGCGGGAGGGCCTCTAGCGAGCAGTACTTC
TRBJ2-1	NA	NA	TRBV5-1	CASSLAGLSYNEQFF	TGCGCCAGCAGCTTAGCGGGCTTATCCTACAATGAGCAGTTCTTC
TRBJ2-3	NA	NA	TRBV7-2	CASSHPSRRTSTDTQYF	TGTGCCAGCAGCCACCCCTCACGGCGGACTAGCACAGATACGCAGTATTTT
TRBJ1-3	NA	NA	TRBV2	CASSGQASGNTIYF	TGTGCCAGCAGTGGACAGGCCTCTGGAAACACCATATATTTT
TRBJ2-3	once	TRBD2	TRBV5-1	CASSTSGGADTQYF	TGCGCCAGCAGCACTAGCGGGGGAGCAGATACGCAGTATTTT
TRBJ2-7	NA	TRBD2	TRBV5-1	CASTLRTSGGSEQYF	TGCGCCAGCACCCTCCGGACTAGCGGGGGTAGCGAGCAGTACTTC
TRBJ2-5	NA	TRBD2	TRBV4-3	CASSQDRQRGTQETQYF	TGCGCCAGCAGCCAAGATCGGCAGCGGGGGACCCAAGAGACCCAGTACTTC
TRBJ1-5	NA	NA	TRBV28	CASSSGQGDQPQHF	NA